This entry lists 8 T cell receptor beta chains sequenced from one sample in a study of identical twins. From the 5' RACE reads, TCRdb called clonotypes with MiXCR, one entry per CDR3 protein. The sample lists some 660,000 distinct CDR3 sequences; roughly 8% were seen once. These sequences were also reported in another study, on yellow fever vaccine responses in identical twins.

Sequencing was carried out using PBMCs. The source of these receptors is a woman aged 18-30 years in good health.

This clonotype was picked up many times. The V gene is TRBV5-1, the J gene TRBJ2-7; no clear D. Per the germline V gene, CDR1 is SGHRS and CDR2 is YFSETQ. Trimming took 0 bases from V and 3 from J, leaving 10 bases between them. The CDR3 totals 14 residues. CDR3: CASSLAPADYEQYF. CDR3 coding DNA: TGCGCCAGCAGCTTGGCCCCGGCAGACTACGAGCAGTACTTC.

This clonotype has only one observation. The DNA is omitted, as the CDR3 cannot be located on it reliably, and the CDR3 follows TCRdb's listing. The J gene is TRBJ2-2, the V gene TRBV23-1; the table's D call, TRBD2, was not checked against the DNA. TRBV23-1 is designated an ORF whose function remains uncertain. With termini counted, the CDR3 has 16 amino acids. CDR3: CASSPREGDTPGSCFF.

The chain employs TRBV6-6 and TRBJ2-7; D is unresolved. Trimming removed 5 bases from V and 5 bases from J, with 13 bases in between. CDR3 size: 13 residues. CDR1 and CDR2 from the germline V gene are MNHNY and SVGAGI (reference sequence). The CDR3 region is CASSLRSNHEQYF. The CDR3 DNA reads TGTGCCAGCAGTCTTAGGAGCAACCACGAGCAGTACTTC.

This clonotype was picked up many times. This rearrangement joins TRBV4-3 to TRBJ2-3; the D is unclear. With 0 bases removed from V and 6 bases from J, the gap between germline ends came to 10 bases. Germline V gene data show CDR1 as LGHNA and CDR2 as YSLEER. The CDR3 has 14 amino acids. CDR3 sequence (DNA): TGCGCCAGCAGCCAAGACGTTGGAACGGATACGCAGTATTTT. Its protein product is CASSQDVGTDTQYF.

The chain joins TRBV29-1 to TRBJ2-7; D assignment may be TRBD1 or TRBD2 (5 bases each). Trimming took 4 bases from V and 7 from J, leaving 23 bases between them. CDR1 and CDR2 from the germline V gene are SQVTM and ANQGSEA. CDR3 length: 15 amino acids. The CDR3 nucleotides read TGCAGCGTTGCACCCGGCCGGGACGGAGTGTGGGAGCAGTACTTC. Protein sequence: CSVAPGRDGVWEQYF.

The chain couples TRBV9 to TRBJ2-1; 8 bases map to TRBD1. The ends lost 0 bases at V and 9 bases at J; junction bases unmatched: 11. The CDR3 has 16 amino acids. The germline gives CDR1 SGDLS, CDR2 YYNGEE. CDR3 sequence (DNA): TGTGCCAGCAGCGTAGGGACAGGGAGTATGTGGTCTGAGCAGTTCTTC. Translation: CASSVGTGSMWSEQFF.

This clonotype was picked up many times. CDR3 sequence reads: CSAPDKGYEQFF. CDR3 DNA: TGCAGTGCCCCGGATAAGGGGTATGAGCAGTTCTTC. The V gene is TRBV20-1, the J gene TRBJ2-1, with TRBD1 as a possible D gene (5 bases). Germline CDR1 reads DFQATT; CDR2 reads SNEGSKA (reference sequence). This CDR3 is 12 amino acids long. Trimming took off 6 bases at V and 8 bases at J, with 14 bases between the two ends.

The DNA of the CDR3 is TGCAGTGCTATTACGACCACTAACTATGGCTACACCTTC. Its protein is CSAITTTNYGYTF. The chain links TRBV20-1 to TRBJ1-2; D not certain. In germline, CDR1 is DFQATT, CDR2 SNEGSKA (reference sequence). This CDR3 region has 13 residues. V was clipped by 4 bases and J by 0 bases, with 9 bases between them.